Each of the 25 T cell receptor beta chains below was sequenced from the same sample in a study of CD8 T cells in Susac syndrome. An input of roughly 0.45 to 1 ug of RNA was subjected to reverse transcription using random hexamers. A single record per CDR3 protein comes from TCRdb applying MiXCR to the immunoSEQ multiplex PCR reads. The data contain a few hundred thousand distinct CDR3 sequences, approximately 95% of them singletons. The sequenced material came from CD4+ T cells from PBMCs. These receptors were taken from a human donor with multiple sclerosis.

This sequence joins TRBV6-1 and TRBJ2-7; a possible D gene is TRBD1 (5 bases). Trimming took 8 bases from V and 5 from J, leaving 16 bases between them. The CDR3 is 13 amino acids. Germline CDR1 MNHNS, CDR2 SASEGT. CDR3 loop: CASLRGKGNEQYF. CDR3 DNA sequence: TGTGCCAGCTTAAGGGGAAAAGGCAACGAGCAGTACTTC.

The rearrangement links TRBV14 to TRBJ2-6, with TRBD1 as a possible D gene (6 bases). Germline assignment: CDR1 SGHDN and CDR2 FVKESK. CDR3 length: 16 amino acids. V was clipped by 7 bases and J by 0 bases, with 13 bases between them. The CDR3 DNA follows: TGTGCCAGCAACCCGGGACAACACTCTGGGGCCAACGTCCTGACTTTC. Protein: CASNPGQHSGANVLTF.

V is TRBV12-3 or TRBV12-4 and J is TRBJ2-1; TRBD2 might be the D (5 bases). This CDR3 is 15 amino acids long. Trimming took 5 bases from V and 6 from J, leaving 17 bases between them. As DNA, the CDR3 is TGTGCCAGCAGTCTAGGAGCGGCTGGAATCAATGAGCAGTTCTTC. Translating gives CASSLGAAGINEQFF.

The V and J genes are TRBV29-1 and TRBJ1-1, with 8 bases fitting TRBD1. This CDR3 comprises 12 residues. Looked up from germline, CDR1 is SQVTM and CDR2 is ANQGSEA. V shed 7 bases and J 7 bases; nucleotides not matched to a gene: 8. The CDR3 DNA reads TGCAGCGGCCGAGACAGGGGCCTTGAAGCTTTCTTT. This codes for CSGRDRGLEAFF.

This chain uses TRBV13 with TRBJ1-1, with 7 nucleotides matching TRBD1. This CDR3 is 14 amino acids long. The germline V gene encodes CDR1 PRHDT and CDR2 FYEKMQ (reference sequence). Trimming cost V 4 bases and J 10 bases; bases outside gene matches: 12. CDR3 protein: CASSSLDRERVAFF. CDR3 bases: TGTGCCAGCAGCTCCCTAGACAGGGAGAGGGTAGCTTTCTTT.

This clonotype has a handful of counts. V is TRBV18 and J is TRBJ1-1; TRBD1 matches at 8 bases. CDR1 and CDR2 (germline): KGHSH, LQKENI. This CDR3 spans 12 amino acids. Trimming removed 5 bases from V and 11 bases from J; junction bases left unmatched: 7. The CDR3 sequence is CASSSGTGEAFF. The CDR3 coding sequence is TGTGCCAGCTCATCCGGGACAGGAGAGGCTTTCTTT.

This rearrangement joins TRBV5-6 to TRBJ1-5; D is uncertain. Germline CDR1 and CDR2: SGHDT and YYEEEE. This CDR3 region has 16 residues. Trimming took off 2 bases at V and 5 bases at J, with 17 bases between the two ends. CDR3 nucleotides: TGTGCCAGCAGCTTCTTGGGGTCTCTAGAGGATCAGCCCCAGCATTTT. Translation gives CASSFLGSLEDQPQHF. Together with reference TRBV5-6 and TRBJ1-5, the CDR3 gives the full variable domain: DAGVTQSPTHLIKTRGQQVTLRCSPKSGHDTVSWYQQALGQGPQFIFQYYEEEERQRGNFPDRFSGHQFPNYSSELNVNALLLGDSALYLCASSFLGSLEDQPQHFGDGTRLSIL.

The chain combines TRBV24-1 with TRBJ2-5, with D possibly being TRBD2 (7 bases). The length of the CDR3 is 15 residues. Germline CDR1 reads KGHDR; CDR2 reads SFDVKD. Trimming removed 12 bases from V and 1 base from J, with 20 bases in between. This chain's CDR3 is CAPGGPGGLQETQYF. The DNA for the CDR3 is TGTGCCCCCGGGGGGCCCGGGGGGCTCCAAGAGACCCAGTACTTC.

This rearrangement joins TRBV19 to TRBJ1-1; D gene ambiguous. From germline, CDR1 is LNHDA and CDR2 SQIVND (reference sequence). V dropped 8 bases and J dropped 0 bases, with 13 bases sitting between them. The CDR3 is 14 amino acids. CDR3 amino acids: CASCDRGMNTEAFF. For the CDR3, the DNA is TGTGCCAGTTGTGACCGAGGGATGAACACTGAAGCTTTCTTT.

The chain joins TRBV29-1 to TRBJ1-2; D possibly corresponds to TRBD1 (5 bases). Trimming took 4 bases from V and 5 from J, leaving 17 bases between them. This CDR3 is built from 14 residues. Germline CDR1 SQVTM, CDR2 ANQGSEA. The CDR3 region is CSVGEGRGNYGYTF. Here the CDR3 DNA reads TGCAGCGTTGGGGAGGGAAGGGGAAATTATGGCTACACCTTC.

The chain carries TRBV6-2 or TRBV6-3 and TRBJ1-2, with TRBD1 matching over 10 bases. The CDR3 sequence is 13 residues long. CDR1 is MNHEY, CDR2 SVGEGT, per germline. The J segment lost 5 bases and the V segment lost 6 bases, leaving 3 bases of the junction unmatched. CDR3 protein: CASRRQGAYGYTF. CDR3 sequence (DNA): TGTGCCAGCAGGAGACAGGGGGCGTATGGCTACACCTTC.

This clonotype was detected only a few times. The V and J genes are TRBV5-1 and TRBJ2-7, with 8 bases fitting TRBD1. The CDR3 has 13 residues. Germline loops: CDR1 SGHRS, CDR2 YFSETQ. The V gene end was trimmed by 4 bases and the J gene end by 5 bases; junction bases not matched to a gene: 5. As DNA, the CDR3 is TGCGCCAGCAGCCCGGACAGGGTCCACGAGCAGTACGTC. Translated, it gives CASSPDRVHEQYV.

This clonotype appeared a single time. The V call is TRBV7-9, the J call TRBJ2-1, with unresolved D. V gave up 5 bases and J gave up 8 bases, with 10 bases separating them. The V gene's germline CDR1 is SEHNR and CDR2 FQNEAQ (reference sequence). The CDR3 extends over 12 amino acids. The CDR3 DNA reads TGTGCCAGCAGCCCCTCATTCCATGAGCAGTTCTTC. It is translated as CASSPSFHEQFF.

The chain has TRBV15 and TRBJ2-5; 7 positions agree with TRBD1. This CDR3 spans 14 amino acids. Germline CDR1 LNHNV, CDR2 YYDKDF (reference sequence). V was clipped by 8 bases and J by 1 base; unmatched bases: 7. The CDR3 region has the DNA TGTGCCACCGGGAAAGGGACAGCCCAAGAGACCCAGTACTTC. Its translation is CATGKGTAQETQYF.

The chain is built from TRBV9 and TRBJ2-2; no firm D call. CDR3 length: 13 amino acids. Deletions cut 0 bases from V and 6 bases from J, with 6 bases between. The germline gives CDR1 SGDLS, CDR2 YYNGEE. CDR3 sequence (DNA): TGTGCCAGCAGCGTAGCGTTATCCGGGGAGCTGTTTTTT. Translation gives CASSVALSGELFF.

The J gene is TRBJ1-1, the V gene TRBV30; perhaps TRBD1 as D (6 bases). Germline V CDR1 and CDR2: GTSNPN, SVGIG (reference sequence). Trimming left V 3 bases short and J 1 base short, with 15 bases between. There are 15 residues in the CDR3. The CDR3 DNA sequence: TGTGCCTGGAGCGCTCGCGGGACACCGAACACTGAAGCTTTCTTT. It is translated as CAWSARGTPNTEAFF.

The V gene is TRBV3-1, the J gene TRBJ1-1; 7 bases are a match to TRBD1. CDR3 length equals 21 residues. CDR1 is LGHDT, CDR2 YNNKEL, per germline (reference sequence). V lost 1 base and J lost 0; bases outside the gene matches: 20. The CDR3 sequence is CASSQGSFPKGGGYLNTEAFF. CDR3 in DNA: TGTGCCAGCAGCCAAGGTTCCTTCCCCAAAGGGGGCGGATATTTGAACACTGAAGCTTTCTTT.

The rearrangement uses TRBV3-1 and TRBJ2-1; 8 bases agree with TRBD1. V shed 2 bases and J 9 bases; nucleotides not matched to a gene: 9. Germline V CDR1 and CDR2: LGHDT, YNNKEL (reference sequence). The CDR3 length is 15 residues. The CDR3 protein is CASSQRAGGKGEQFF. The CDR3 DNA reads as TGTGCCAGCAGCCAACGGGCAGGGGGCAAGGGTGAGCAGTTCTTC.

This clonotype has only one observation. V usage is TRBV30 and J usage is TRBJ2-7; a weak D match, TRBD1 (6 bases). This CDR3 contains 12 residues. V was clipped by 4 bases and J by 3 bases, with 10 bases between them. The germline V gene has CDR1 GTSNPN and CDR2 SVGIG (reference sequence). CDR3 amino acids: CAWNQGIYEQYF. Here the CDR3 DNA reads TGTGCCTGGAATCAGGGGATCTACGAGCAGTACTTC.

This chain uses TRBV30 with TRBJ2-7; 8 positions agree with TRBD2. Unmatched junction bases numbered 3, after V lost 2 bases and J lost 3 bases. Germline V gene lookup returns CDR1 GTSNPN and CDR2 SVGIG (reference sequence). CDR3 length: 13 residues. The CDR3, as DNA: TGTGCCTGGAGTCCGGGGGGGGTCTACGAGCAGTACTTC. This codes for CAWSPGGVYEQYF.

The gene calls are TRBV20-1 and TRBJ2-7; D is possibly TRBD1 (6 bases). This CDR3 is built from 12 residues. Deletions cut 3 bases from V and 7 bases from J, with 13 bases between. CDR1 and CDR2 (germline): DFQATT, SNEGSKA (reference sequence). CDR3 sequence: CSASTGKNEQYF. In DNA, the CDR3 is TGCAGTGCTAGTACAGGGAAGAATGAGCAGTACTTC.

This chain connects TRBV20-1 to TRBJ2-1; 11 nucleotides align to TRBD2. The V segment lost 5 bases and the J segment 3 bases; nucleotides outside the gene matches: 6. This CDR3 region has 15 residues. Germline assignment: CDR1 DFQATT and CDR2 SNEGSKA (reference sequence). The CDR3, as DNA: TGCAGTGCTTGGAGTGGGACTAGCGGCTACAATGAGCAGTTCTTC. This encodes CSAWSGTSGYNEQFF.

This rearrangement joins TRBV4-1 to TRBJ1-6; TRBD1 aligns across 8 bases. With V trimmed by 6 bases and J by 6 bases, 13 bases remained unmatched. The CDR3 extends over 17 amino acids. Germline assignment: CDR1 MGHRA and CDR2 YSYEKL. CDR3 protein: CASSQGAARSGNSPLHF. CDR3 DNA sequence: TGCGCCAGCAGTCAGGGGGCAGCCCGGTCGGGTAATTCACCCCTCCACTTT.

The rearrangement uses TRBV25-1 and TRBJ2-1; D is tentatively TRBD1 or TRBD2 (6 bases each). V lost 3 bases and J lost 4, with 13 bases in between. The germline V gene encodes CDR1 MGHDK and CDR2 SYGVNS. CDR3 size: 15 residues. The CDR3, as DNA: TGTGCCAGCAGTGACTCGAGGGGGGATTACAATGAGCAGTTCTTC. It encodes CASSDSRGDYNEQFF.

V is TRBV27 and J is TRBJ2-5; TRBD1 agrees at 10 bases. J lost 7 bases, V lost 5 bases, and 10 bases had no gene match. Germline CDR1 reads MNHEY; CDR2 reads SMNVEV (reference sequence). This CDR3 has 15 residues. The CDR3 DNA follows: TGTGCCAGCAGTCTAACCGGGACAGGGGAGGGGACCCAGTACTTC. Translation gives CASSLTGTGEGTQYF.